Listed below are T cell receptor beta chains from one sample, sequenced in a study of beta chain features in type 1 diabetes. Sequencing was performed with immunoSEQ multiplex PCR; in TCRdb, only in-frame clones are kept and a portion is missing. Of more than 250,000 clones in the sample, about 20% are singletons; the top ten hold 0.028%. The sequencing sample was made of naive CD4+ T cells from blood. The receptors stem from a woman aged 35 to 49 with type 1 diabetes. The CDR3 runs from the conserved cysteine through the conserved F or W. A D gene is named only where the DNA matches it firmly. The size field is filled for only some rows; it gives once, few, many or a size class.

v_gene: TRBV7-9; d_gene: TRBD2; j_gene: TRBJ2-2; abundance: -; CDR3nt: TGTGCCAGCAGCCGCGGGACTAGCGGGAGCGCCACCGGGGAGCTGTTTTTT; CDR3aa: CASSRGTSGSATGELFF
v_gene: TRBV18; d_gene: -; j_gene: TRBJ2-1; abundance: -; CDR3nt: TGTGCCAGCTCTCCTCCGGGACTTAACAATGAGCAGTTCTTC; CDR3aa: CASSPPGLNNEQFF
v_gene: TRBV30; d_gene: -; j_gene: TRBJ1-1; abundance: few; CDR3nt: TGTGCCTGGAGTGTATTCGGGGGGGTTGAAGCTTTCTTT; CDR3aa: CAWSVFGGVEAFF
v_gene: TRBV15; d_gene: -; j_gene: TRBJ2-5; abundance: few; CDR3nt: TGTGCCACCAGCAGAGATACGGGGCAAGAGACCCAGTACTTC; CDR3aa: CATSRDTGQETQYF
v_gene: TRBV5-1; d_gene: TRBD1; j_gene: TRBJ1-2; abundance: -; CDR3nt: TGCGCCAGCAGCTGGGACAGGGGCACCTATGGCTACACCTTC; CDR3aa: CASSWDRGTYGYTF
v_gene: TRBV29-1; d_gene: TRBD2; j_gene: TRBJ2-5; abundance: few; CDR3nt: TGCAGCGTTGACCCGGGGAGGGAGGAGACCCAGTACTTC; CDR3aa: CSVDPGREETQYF
v_gene: TRBV7-8; d_gene: TRBD2; j_gene: TRBJ2-1; abundance: -; CDR3nt: TGTGCCAGCAGCTTAGCGGGAGGGAGGTTCTTC; CDR3aa: CASSLAGGRFF
v_gene: TRBV7-2; d_gene: TRBD1; j_gene: TRBJ2-1; abundance: few; CDR3nt: TGTGCCAGCAGCCAGTGGACAGGGGACAATGAGCAGTTCTTC; CDR3aa: CASSQWTGDNEQFF
v_gene: TRBV2; d_gene: -; j_gene: TRBJ1-4; abundance: once; CDR3nt: TGTGCCAGCAGTGAAGGGAGGGAAAAACTGTTTTTT; CDR3aa: CASSEGREKLFF
v_gene: TRBV28; d_gene: -; j_gene: TRBJ2-1; abundance: -; CDR3nt: TGTGCCAGCAGTTTGATGCAGGGGTTCCACAATGAGCAGTTCTTC; CDR3aa: CASSLMQGFHNEQFF
v_gene: TRBV6-5; d_gene: TRBD2; j_gene: TRBJ2-1; abundance: -; CDR3nt: TGTGCCGCGCTGGCTAGCGGGAGAGGAGAGCAGTTCTTC; CDR3aa: CAALASGRGEQFF
v_gene: TRBV27; d_gene: TRBD1; j_gene: TRBJ2-7; abundance: once; CDR3nt: TGTGCCAGCAGTCCCCGCGGGACAGGCGGGCGTTACGAGCAGTACTTC; CDR3aa: CASSPRGTGGRYEQYF
v_gene: TRBV7-3; d_gene: TRBD2; j_gene: TRBJ2-3; abundance: -; CDR3nt: TGTGCCAGCAGCATGGGACTAGCGGGGACCACAGATACGCAGTATTTT; CDR3aa: CASSMGLAGTTDTQYF
v_gene: TRBV15; d_gene: -; j_gene: TRBJ2-5; abundance: few; CDR3nt: TGTGCCACTGCTTTATTGGGGCCCGGAACCGCCCAGTACTTC; CDR3aa: CATALLGPGTAQYF
v_gene: TRBV2; d_gene: -; j_gene: TRBJ1-1; abundance: -; CDR3nt: TGTGCCAGCAGTGACAGGATCAAGAACACTGAAGCTTTCTTT; CDR3aa: CASSDRIKNTEAFF
v_gene: TRBV29-1; d_gene: -; j_gene: TRBJ1-3; abundance: -; CDR3nt: TGCAGCGTGGTACAGCTCTCTGGAAACACCATATATTTT; CDR3aa: CSVVQLSGNTIYF
v_gene: TRBV14; d_gene: -; j_gene: TRBJ2-1; abundance: few; CDR3nt: TGTGCCAGCTCGGTCCTCAATGAGCAGTTCTTC; CDR3aa: CASSVLNEQFF
v_gene: TRBV30; d_gene: TRBD2; j_gene: TRBJ2-5; abundance: -; CDR3nt: TGTGCCTGGAGTGTGTCGGGGGGACCTGAAGAGACCCAGTACTTC; CDR3aa: CAWSVSGGPEETQYF
v_gene: TRBV30; d_gene: TRBD1; j_gene: TRBJ1-1; abundance: -; CDR3nt: TGTGCCTGGAGTTGGCTGACAGGGAGATCGAACACTGAAGCTTTCTTT; CDR3aa: CAWSWLTGRSNTEAFF
v_gene: TRBV9; d_gene: -; j_gene: TRBJ1-5; abundance: -; CDR3nt: TGTGCCAGCAGCGCCACGGGGGGAAATCAGCCCCAGCATTTT; CDR3aa: CASSATGGNQPQHF
v_gene: TRBV4-2; d_gene: TRBD2; j_gene: TRBJ2-2; abundance: -; CDR3nt: TGTGCCAGCAGCCAGAGCGGGAGGGGGAGCACCGGGGAGCTGTTTTTT; CDR3aa: CASSQSGRGSTGELFF
v_gene: TRBV6-5; d_gene: -; j_gene: TRBJ2-6; abundance: -; CDR3nt: TGTGCCAGCAGCCGCAGCTCTGGGGCCAACGTCCTGACTTTC; CDR3aa: CASSRSSGANVLTF
v_gene: TRBV29-1; d_gene: -; j_gene: TRBJ2-1; abundance: -; CDR3nt: TGCAGCGTTGACAGCGGATCCTCCTACAATGAGCAGTTCTTC; CDR3aa: CSVDSGSSYNEQFF
v_gene: TRBV7-3; d_gene: -; j_gene: TRBJ1-1; abundance: -; CDR3nt: TGTGCCAGCAGTCGAGGCATGAACACTGAAGCTTTCTTT; CDR3aa: CASSRGMNTEAFF
v_gene: TRBV19; d_gene: -; j_gene: TRBJ1-2; abundance: few; CDR3nt: TGTGCCAGTACCCCCCAGGGCGCCTATGGCTACACCTTC; CDR3aa: CASTPQGAYGYTF
v_gene: TRBV29-1; d_gene: TRBD1; j_gene: TRBJ2-5; abundance: -; CDR3nt: TGCAGCGTTGCGCCTCTCGGCAGGGGGTCGCCAGAGACCCAGTACTTC; CDR3aa: CSVAPLGRGSPETQYF
v_gene: TRBV7-9; d_gene: -; j_gene: TRBJ2-5; abundance: few; CDR3nt: TGTGCCAGCAGATCCCGACAGGCCCAAGAGACCCAGTACTTC; CDR3aa: CASRSRQAQETQYF
v_gene: TRBV28; d_gene: TRBD1; j_gene: TRBJ2-7; abundance: -; CDR3nt: TGTGCCAGCAGTTATCAGGGGGCGTTCGACGAGCAGTACTTC; CDR3aa: CASSYQGAFDEQYF
v_gene: TRBV14; d_gene: -; j_gene: TRBJ2-7; abundance: -; CDR3nt: TGTGCCAGCAGCCAAACACTAGTTTACTACGAGCAGTACTTC; CDR3aa: CASSQTLVYYEQYF
v_gene: TRBV7-3; d_gene: -; j_gene: TRBJ2-1; abundance: few; CDR3nt: TGTGCCAGCAGCCCTATGGTTACCCCCTACAATGAGCAGTTCTTC; CDR3aa: CASSPMVTPYNEQFF
v_gene: TRBV6-5; d_gene: -; j_gene: TRBJ2-6; abundance: few; CDR3nt: TGTGCCAGCACCAGCTCTGGGGCCAACGTCCTGACTTTC; CDR3aa: CASTSSGANVLTF
v_gene: TRBV7-9; d_gene: TRBD1; j_gene: TRBJ2-4; abundance: -; CDR3nt: TGTGCCAGCAGCCCGACAGGGGCGGGAGCCAAAAACATTCAGTACTTC; CDR3aa: CASSPTGAGAKNIQYF
v_gene: TRBV7-3; d_gene: TRBD2; j_gene: TRBJ2-3; abundance: -; CDR3nt: TGTGCCAGCAGCCGTAGCGGGCATAGCACAGATACGCAGTATTTT; CDR3aa: CASSRSGHSTDTQYF
v_gene: TRBV7-2; d_gene: -; j_gene: TRBJ1-2; abundance: -; CDR3nt: TGTGCCAGCAGCCCGGACAGAAACTATGGCTACACCTTC; CDR3aa: CASSPDRNYGYTF
v_gene: TRBV4-3; d_gene: -; j_gene: TRBJ1-5; abundance: -; CDR3nt: TGCGCCAGCAGCCAAGAGGAGGATCAGCCCCAGCATTTT; CDR3aa: CASSQEEDQPQHF
v_gene: TRBV25-1; d_gene: TRBD1; j_gene: TRBJ1-3; abundance: -; CDR3nt: TGTGCCAGCAGTCCGGCCGGGACAGCCTCTGGAAACACCATATATTTT; CDR3aa: CASSPAGTASGNTIYF
v_gene: TRBV28; d_gene: -; j_gene: TRBJ2-3; abundance: -; CDR3nt: TGTGCCAGCAGTTTGAGGGTGGGCACAGATACGCAGTATTTT; CDR3aa: CASSLRVGTDTQYF
v_gene: TRBV11-1; d_gene: -; j_gene: TRBJ1-2; abundance: few; CDR3nt: TGTGCCAGCAGCCCCACCGGCGACGGGGTCGGCTACACCTTC; CDR3aa: CASSPTGDGVGYTF
v_gene: TRBV2; d_gene: -; j_gene: TRBJ2-7; abundance: few; CDR3nt: TGTGCCAGCAGTGACGGCAGGTTCACCTACGAGCAGTACTTC; CDR3aa: CASSDGRFTYEQYF
v_gene: TRBV7-2; d_gene: -; j_gene: TRBJ2-5; abundance: -; CDR3nt: TGTGCCAGCAACCGGAGGGGGGGCCAGGAGACCCAGTACTTC; CDR3aa: CASNRRGGQETQYF